The 20 T cell receptor beta chains below come from one sample, sequenced in a study of T cell repertoires in cytomegalovirus infection. Their antigen targets remain unknown. MiXCR, run by TCRdb on the reads, gives a single entry per CDR3 protein. Seen here are 300,000 or so distinct CDR3 sequences, 25% observed once, and the top ten hold 13%. Here the sequenced sample was cultured PBMCs, taken from culture after CMV antigen stimulation. The receptors were sampled from a human donor in good health (CMV status not recorded). Some clones in this sample may be carry-over from other donors' samples.

There are a few counts of this clonotype. The chain employs TRBV30 and TRBJ2-5; D might be TRBD2 (5 bases). This CDR3 is 12 amino acids long. V shed 0 bases and J shed 5 bases, with 7 bases lying between them. Germline V gene sequence: CDR1 GTSNPN, CDR2 SVGIG (reference sequence). CDR3 loop: CAWSVSGETQYF. The CDR3 bases are TGTGCCTGGAGTGTATCGGGGGAGACCCAGTACTTC.

This clonotype was recorded at least ten times. The chain has TRBV7-8 and TRBJ2-1; no clear D gene. The CDR3 length is 18 residues. The germline V gene encodes CDR1 SGHVS and CDR2 FQNEAQ. Trimming removed 0 bases from V and 6 bases from J, with 21 bases in between. The CDR3 DNA reads TGTGCCAGCAGCTTAGCGCAGCAGTTAGGTGGTCGGGTCAATGAGCAGTTCTTC. Translation: CASSLAQQLGGRVNEQFF.

V usage is TRBV5-8 and J usage is TRBJ2-4; D tentatively reads TRBD1 or TRBD2 (5 bases each). V was shortened by 3 bases and J by 1 base, with 8 bases between the two germline ends. In germline, CDR1 is SGHTS, CDR2 YDEGEE. The CDR3 runs to 14 residues. Written as DNA, the CDR3 is TGTGCCAGCAGCTCCGGGACGGCCAAAAACATTCAGTACTTC. This translates into CASSSGTAKNIQYF.

This clonotype has a count of ten or more. The chain uses TRBV7-9 and TRBJ2-7; TRBD2 matches at 10 bases. The germline CDR1 and CDR2 sequences are SEHNR and FQNEAQ (reference sequence). This CDR3 has 15 amino acids. V lost 5 bases and J lost 1; bases outside the gene matches: 5. The CDR3 protein is CASSAGTSESYEQYV. The CDR3 nucleotides read TGTGCCAGCAGCGCCGGGACTAGCGAGTCCTACGAGCAGTACGTC.

This clonotype has more than one count but fewer than ten. This chain joins TRBV18 and TRBJ2-6; 8 bases are shared with TRBD1. With 5 bases clipped from V and 7 bases from J, the junction kept 16 bases outside the gene matches. The CDR3 consists of 18 residues. Per germline, CDR1 KGHSH and CDR2 LQKENI. The CDR3 DNA follows: TGTGCCAGCTCAGCGAAAAACGCAGGGGGCTCAGGCGCCAACGTCCTGACTTTC. Translating gives CASSAKNAGGSGANVLTF.

At least ten counts were recorded for this clonotype. The chain joins TRBV7-3 to TRBJ2-5; 8 bases line up with TRBD2. There are 14 residues in the CDR3. Germline CDR1 reads SGHTA; CDR2 reads FQGTGA. J gave up 3 bases and V 4 bases, and 4 bases lay outside the gene matches. CDR3 region: CASSSQAGEETQYF. For the CDR3, the DNA is TGTGCCAGCAGCTCACAAGCGGGGGAAGAGACCCAGTACTTC.

This clonotype turned up a few times. The chain employs TRBV20-1 and TRBJ1-2, with 9 positions matching TRBD1. V lost 3 bases, J lost 4 bases, and 0 bases stayed unmatched. There are 12 residues in the CDR3. Germline V CDR1 and CDR2: DFQATT, SNEGSKA (reference sequence). CDR3 nucleotide sequence: TGCAGTGCTAGGACAGGGGGCTATGGCTACACCTTC. It encodes CSARTGGYGYTF.

This clonotype has a count of ten or more. The rearrangement links TRBV7-2 to TRBJ1-4; tentatively, D is TRBD1 (6 bases). V was pared by 5 bases and J by 5 bases, with 12 bases between. The CDR3 runs to 14 residues. The germline V gene has CDR1 SGHTA and CDR2 FQGNSA. The CDR3 loop is CASSRTGKNEKLFF. The CDR3 nucleotides are TGTGCCAGCAGCAGAACAGGGAAGAATGAAAAACTGTTTTTT.

At least ten counts were recorded for this clonotype. The chain recombines TRBV4-3 with TRBJ1-1; the match to TRBD1 covers 7 bases. The CDR3 contains 17 residues. From germline, CDR1 is LGHNA and CDR2 YSLEER. The J segment lost 5 bases and the V segment lost 0 bases, leaving 12 bases of the junction unmatched. The chain's CDR3 is CASSQDWTGDLWTEAFF. The CDR3 nucleotides read TGCGCCAGCAGCCAAGATTGGACAGGAGACTTATGGACTGAAGCTTTCTTT.

The chain couples TRBV7-9 to TRBJ1-2; no clear D gene. Looked up from germline, CDR1 is SEHNR and CDR2 is FQNEAQ (reference sequence). V lost 5 bases to trimming and J lost 8 bases, with 15 bases between them. The CDR3 is made up of 13 amino acids. This CDR3 is CASSLVLGWGYTF. CDR3 in DNA: TGTGCCAGCAGCCTGGTTTTGGGTTGGGGCTACACCTTC.

This clonotype was counted only a few times. The chain couples TRBV7-3 to TRBJ1-6; TRBD1 might be the D (6 bases). The V end was cut by 1 base, the J end by 7 bases, with 11 bases between. Looked up from germline, CDR1 is SGHTA and CDR2 is FQGTGA. This CDR3 is 15 amino acids long. CDR3 region: CASSLRAGDNSPLHF. The CDR3 DNA reads as TGTGCCAGCAGCTTAAGGGCAGGGGACAATTCACCCCTCCACTTT.

There are many counts of this clonotype. The chain carries TRBV7-9 and TRBJ1-4, with D hard to call. V was shortened by 3 bases and J by 8 bases, with 7 bases between the two germline ends. CDR3 length: 12 amino acids. Germline-derived CDR1 and CDR2 are SEHNR and FQNEAQ (reference sequence). CDR3 sequence reads: CASSFVREKLFF. CDR3 bases: TGTGCCAGCAGCTTCGTCAGAGAAAAACTGTTTTTT.

This clonotype was recorded many times. The chain is built from TRBV7-2 and TRBJ2-3; D remains ambiguous. Trimming cost V 5 bases and J 1 base, with 16 bases left between them. There are 16 residues in the CDR3. Per the germline V gene, CDR1 is SGHTA and CDR2 is FQGNSA. In DNA, the CDR3 is TGTGCCAGCAGCCCCGCCCTAGTGATGGGCACAGATACGCAGTATTTT. This translates into CASSPALVMGTDTQYF. The full variable domain, completed using reference TRBV7-2 and TRBJ2-3, is GAGVSQSPSNKVTEKGKDVELRCDPISGHTALYWYRQSLGQGLEFLIYFQGNSAPDKSGLPSDRFSAERTGGSVSTLTIQRTQQEDSAVYLCASSPALVMGTDTQYFGPGTRLTVL.

CDR3 nucleotides: TGTGCCAGCAGCTTGGGCGGTTTTATTAATAGCAATCAGCCCCAGCATTTT. The encoded protein is CASSLGGFINSNQPQHF. The chain uses TRBV5-6 and TRBJ1-5, with D unclear. Trimming pared 0 bases from V and 0 bases from J, leaving 13 bases between. This CDR3 contains 17 residues. CDR1 is SGHDT and CDR2 is YYEEEE in the germline V gene.

The chain combines TRBV24-1 with TRBJ2-6, with a weak D call TRBD1 (6 bases). The CDR3 sequence is 16 residues long. CDR1 KGHDR and CDR2 SFDVKD come from the germline V gene. Trimming took 4 bases from V and 2 from J, leaving 11 bases between them. The CDR3 sequence: CATSDPRGTGANVLTF. In nucleotides, the CDR3 is TGTGCCACCAGTGACCCCAGGGGAACTGGGGCCAACGTCCTGACTTTC.

At least ten counts were recorded for this clonotype. The rearrangement links TRBV7-2 to TRBJ2-3, with 9 bases matching TRBD2. V shed 5 bases and J 1 base; nucleotides not matched to a gene: 4. This CDR3 is built from 15 residues. Germline values: CDR1 SGHTA, CDR2 FQGNSA. The DNA of the CDR3 is TGTGCCAGCAGCCCCTTAGCGGGGGGCACAGATACGCAGTATTTT. Translating it yields CASSPLAGGTDTQYF.

V usage is TRBV20-1 and J usage is TRBJ1-1; the D gene is possibly TRBD1 (6 bases). This CDR3 region has 8 residues. Germline assignment: CDR1 DFQATT and CDR2 SNEGSKA (reference sequence). This CDR3 reads CNLQGTFF. The CDR3, as DNA: TGCAATCTACAGGGAACTTTCTTT.

The rearrangement links TRBV10-3 to TRBJ1-1; 8 bases are shared with TRBD1. CDR1 ENHRY and CDR2 SYGVKD come from the germline V gene. The CDR3 is 14 amino acids. The J segment lost 1 base and the V segment lost 6 bases, leaving 4 bases of the junction unmatched. This chain's CDR3 is CAIRVGQGNTEAFF. CDR3 in DNA: TGTGCCATCAGAGTTGGACAGGGGAACACTGAAGCTTTCTTT.

This clonotype was picked up many times. The V and J genes are TRBV7-2 and TRBJ1-4; TRBD1 matches 9 bases. CDR1 is SGHTA and CDR2 is FQGNSA in the germline V gene. The J segment lost 7 bases and the V segment lost 0 bases, leaving 9 bases of the junction unmatched. This CDR3 comprises 17 residues. The CDR3 region has the DNA TGTGCCAGCAGCTTAGCGGTACAGGGGGCCGTTAGTGAAAAACTGTTTTTT. Its translation is CASSLAVQGAVSEKLFF.

The V and J genes are TRBV18 and TRBJ2-3, with 7 bases lining up with TRBD2. The length of the CDR3 is 16 residues. The J segment lost 3 bases and the V segment lost 3 bases, leaving 9 bases of the junction unmatched. Germline V gives CDR1 KGHSH, CDR2 LQKENI. CDR3 region: CASSPVGGSGTDTQYF. The CDR3 nucleotides read TGTGCCAGCTCACCGGTCGGCGGGAGTGGGACAGATACGCAGTATTTT.